The T cell receptor (beta chain) described here comes from a study of T cell responses to AZD1222 COVID-19 vaccine. The length of the CDR3 is 15 residues. Germline CDR1 is SGHTA and CDR2 is FQGNSA. The V gene lost 7 bases and the J gene lost 4 bases, with 17 bases spanning the gap. Study-level points and caveats: Donors were mostly white British, more females; clonal diversity possibly underestimated.

Clones were sequenced by immunoSEQ multiplex PCR, and TCRdb holds only the in-frame ones, with some missing. The sample lists roughly 84,000 clones; roughly 85% were seen once. To note about this clone: The antigen is unknown.

This TCR was recovered from an adult who received the AZD1222 COVID-19 vaccine. The V and J genes are TRBV7-2 and TRBJ2-1; tentative D call: TRBD2 (7 bases). The source material was peripheral blood, sampled 28 days after the second AZD1222 dose. The CDR3 is CASIQRGGRYNEQFF. In DNA, the CDR3 is TGTGCCAGCATCCAAAGGGGGGGGCGGTACAATGAGCAGTTCTTC.